One sample yielded the 29 T cell receptor beta chains listed below, sequenced in a study of T cells expressing NK-cell markers. TCRdb re-analyzed the 5' RACE reads; it lists each CDR3 protein once, without DNA. The sample totals approximately 550,000 distinct CDR3 sequences. The specimen sequenced was blood T cells: a sorted CD56 or NKG2C T cell subset, CD4+ or CD8+ T cells, or bulk PBMC T cells (not recorded which). The source is a man aged 18 to 29 in good health.

This sequence joins TRBV20-1 and TRBJ2-7; the TRBD1 assignment by TCRdb is unverifiable without DNA. The CDR3 sequence is 18 residues long. Germline assignment: CDR1 DFQATT and CDR2 SNEGSKA (reference sequence). This chain's CDR3 is CSARGGPPGTNPSYEQYF.

V and J are TRBV24-1 and TRBJ2-2; TCRdb's assignment of TRBD1 cannot be checked, as there is no DNA. In germline, CDR1 is KGHDR, CDR2 SFDVKD. This CDR3 region has 16 residues. This CDR3 is CATSEWPPSGTGELFF.

The V and J genes are TRBV12-3 or TRBV12-4 and TRBJ2-1; TCRdb picks TRBD2, but there is no DNA to check that call. The CDR3 is 18 amino acids. The CDR3 region is CASSSGKIAGGPNNEQFF.

This chain connects TRBV3-1 to TRBJ2-1; the TCRdb call, TRBD1, lacks DNA for checking. Germline V gene lookup returns CDR1 LGHDT and CDR2 YNNKEL (reference sequence). The CDR3 has 16 amino acids. CDR3 in amino acids: CASSLLTGSSYNEQFF.

This rearrangement joins TRBV12-3 or TRBV12-4 to TRBJ2-1; TCRdb proposes TRBD1, but this gene call is untestable without DNA. The CDR3 runs 16 residues. The CDR3 sequence is CASSLAQGHYFNEQFF.

V and J are TRBV15 and TRBJ2-7; with no DNA, the TCRdb D assignment of TRBD2 cannot be verified. Germline V lookup: CDR1 LNHNV, CDR2 YYDKDF (reference sequence). There are 16 residues in the CDR3. CDR3 amino acids: CATSRYKTSGGYEQYF. Filled out from reference TRBV15 and TRBJ2-7, the complete variable domain reads DAMVIQNPRYQVTQFGKPVTLSCSQTLNHNVMYWYQQKSSQAPKLLFHYYDKDFNNEADTPDNFQSRRPNTSFCFLDIRSPGLGDTAMYLCATSRYKTSGGYEQYFGPGTRLTVT.

This chain joins TRBV7-8 and TRBJ1-5. The germline CDR1 and CDR2 sequences are SGHVS and FQNEAQ. The CDR3 has 12 amino acids. CDR3 region: CASSLDLRAQHF.

The chain joins TRBV4-2 to TRBJ1-1; TCRdb calls TRBD1, which cannot be checked without DNA. This CDR3 is 15 amino acids long. In germline, CDR1 is LGHNA, CDR2 YNFKEQ. This chain's CDR3 is CASSQPGQINTEAFF.

The gene calls are TRBV10-3 and TRBJ2-1; TCRdb proposes TRBD2, but this gene call is untestable without DNA. The CDR3 consists of 14 residues. CDR1 ENHRY and CDR2 SYGVKD come from the germline V gene. CDR3 sequence: CAISELGLAGEQFF.

The V call is TRBV11-3, the J call TRBJ1-1. CDR1 and CDR2 from the germline V gene are SGHNT and YENEEA. The CDR3 has 15 residues. The CDR3 sequence: CASSLEGSITTEAFF.

This chain joins TRBV7-8 and TRBJ2-3. CDR3 length: 13 residues. Germline V gene lookup returns CDR1 SGHVS and CDR2 FQNEAQ. CDR3 in amino acids: CASTPPYGDTQYF.

This chain uses TRBV7-9 with TRBJ2-3; the TRBD1 assignment by TCRdb is unverifiable without DNA. CDR1 is SEHNR and CDR2 is FQNEAQ in the germline V gene (reference sequence). The length of the CDR3 is 14 residues. The chain's CDR3 is CASSSGQYTDTQYF.

The J gene is TRBJ2-4, the V gene TRBV28. This CDR3 is built from 16 residues. Germline V CDR1 and CDR2: MDHEN, SYDVKM. The CDR3 is CASSLVKGQTKNIQYF. Full variable domain (missing parts from reference TRBV28 and TRBJ2-4): DVKVTQSSRYLVKRTGEKVFLECVQDMDHENMFWYRQDPGLGLRLIYFSYDVKMKEKGDIPEGYSVSREKKERFSLILESASTNQTSMYLCASSLVKGQTKNIQYFGAGTRLSVL.

The V gene is TRBV5-5, the J gene TRBJ1-3; there is no DNA to check the TCRdb D call of TRBD1. The CDR3 sequence is 15 residues long. From germline, CDR1 is SGHKS and CDR2 YYEKEE (reference sequence). The chain's CDR3 is CASSSTVHSGNTIYF.

The chain uses TRBV12-3 or TRBV12-4 and TRBJ2-1; the D gene TCRdb calls, TRBD2, cannot be checked with no DNA. This CDR3 has 16 amino acids. The CDR3 protein is CASTSFGTSGRFEQFF.

The chain recombines TRBV4-2 with TRBJ2-2; the TCRdb D gene call, TRBD2, has no DNA to confirm it. There are 17 residues in the CDR3. Per germline, CDR1 LGHNA and CDR2 YNFKEQ. The CDR3 sequence is CASSQDPEGGPTGELFF.

The chain uses TRBV10-3 and TRBJ2-6; absent DNA, TCRdb's TRBD1 call cannot be checked. Germline CDR1 reads ENHRY; CDR2 reads SYGVKD. The CDR3 consists of 13 residues. CDR3 residues: CATTGTGANVLTF.

The chain uses TRBV5-1 and TRBJ1-1; TCRdb lists TRBD1, though no DNA is available to test this call. CDR1 is SGHRS, CDR2 YFSETQ, per germline. This CDR3 has 16 amino acids. The CDR3 sequence is CASSLGQGGMNTEAFF.

V gene TRBV7-8 combines with J gene TRBJ2-5; the TCRdb call, TRBD1, lacks DNA for checking. This CDR3 is built from 15 residues. Germline V gene data show CDR1 as SGHVS and CDR2 as FQNEAQ. The CDR3: CASSTKGTTQETQYF.

The chain links TRBV7-2 to TRBJ1-3; TCRdb's assignment of TRBD1 cannot be checked, as there is no DNA. Per germline, CDR1 SGHTA and CDR2 FQGNSA. CDR3 length: 16 amino acids. CDR3 region: CASSFEGQVSRNTIYF.

The chain combines TRBV6-4 with TRBJ2-1; checking the TCRdb D call of TRBD1 is not possible without DNA. The CDR3 sequence is 15 residues long. The germline CDR1 and CDR2 sequences are MRHNA and SNTAGT. The CDR3 loop is CASSDRTGEGNEQFF.

The chain is built from TRBV6-5 and TRBJ2-3; lacking DNA, the TRBD2 call made by TCRdb goes unchecked. Germline CDR1 reads MNHEY; CDR2 reads SVGAGI. This CDR3 has 16 residues. The CDR3: CASSYPAQAGGDTQYF.

The rearrangement joins TRBV6-2 or TRBV6-3 to TRBJ2-2; the TRBD2 assignment by TCRdb is unverifiable without DNA. This CDR3 spans 16 amino acids. Germline loops: CDR1 MNHEY, CDR2 SVGEGT. The CDR3 spells CATIPQTSGIAGELFF.

The chain joins TRBV28 to TRBJ2-7; the TRBD1 assignment by TCRdb is unverifiable without DNA. Germline assignment: CDR1 MDHEN and CDR2 SYDVKM. This CDR3 has 12 amino acids. The CDR3 reads CATRGQIYEQYF.

V is TRBV12-5 and J is TRBJ2-1; the D call of TRBD2 rests on TCRdb alone, since no DNA is present to check it. The CDR3 runs to 17 residues. The germline gives CDR1 LGHNT, CDR2 FRNRAP. This CDR3 is CASGLVLGTSGYNEQFF. The whole variable domain, remainder taken from reference TRBV12-5 and TRBJ2-1, is DARVTQTPRHKVTEMGQEVTMRCQPILGHNTVFWYRQTMMQGLELLAYFRNRAPLDDSGMPKDRFSAEMPDATLATLKIQPSEPRDSAVYFCASGLVLGTSGYNEQFFGPGTRLTVL.

The rearrangement joins TRBV20-1 to TRBJ2-7; TCRdb reports TRBD1, a call that lacks DNA to check it against. This CDR3 is built from 14 residues. Per germline, CDR1 DFQATT and CDR2 SNEGSKA (reference sequence). The CDR3 loop reads CSARDRVRTYEQYF.

The chain joins TRBV15 to TRBJ1-2. Per the germline V gene, CDR1 is LNHNV and CDR2 is YYDKDF (reference sequence). The CDR3 length is 12 residues. The CDR3 sequence is CATSSVRHGYTF.

This chain joins TRBV15 and TRBJ2-1; TCRdb outputs TRBD2, but without DNA this stays unchecked. From germline, CDR1 is LNHNV and CDR2 YYDKDF (reference sequence). The CDR3 length is 16 residues. The CDR3 protein is CATSREVVAGGSEQFF.

The chain combines TRBV7-9 with TRBJ2-3; TCRdb's D call, TRBD2, is unchecked because there is no DNA. From germline, CDR1 is SEHNR and CDR2 FQNEAQ (reference sequence). The CDR3 covers 16 residues. The CDR3 spells CASSTPTSGSPDTQYF.